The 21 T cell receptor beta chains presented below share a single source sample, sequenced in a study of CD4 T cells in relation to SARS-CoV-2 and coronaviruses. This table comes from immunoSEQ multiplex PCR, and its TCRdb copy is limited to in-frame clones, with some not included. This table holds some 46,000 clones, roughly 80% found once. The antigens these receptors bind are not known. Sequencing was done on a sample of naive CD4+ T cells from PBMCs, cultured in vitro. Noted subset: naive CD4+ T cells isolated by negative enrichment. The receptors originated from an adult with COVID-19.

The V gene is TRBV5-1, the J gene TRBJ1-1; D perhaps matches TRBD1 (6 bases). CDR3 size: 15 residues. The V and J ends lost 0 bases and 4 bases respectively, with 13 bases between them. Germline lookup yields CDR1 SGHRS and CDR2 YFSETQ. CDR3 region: CASSLVGLGATEAFF. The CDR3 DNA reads TGCGCCAGCAGCTTGGTTGGTTTGGGGGCCACTGAAGCTTTCTTT.

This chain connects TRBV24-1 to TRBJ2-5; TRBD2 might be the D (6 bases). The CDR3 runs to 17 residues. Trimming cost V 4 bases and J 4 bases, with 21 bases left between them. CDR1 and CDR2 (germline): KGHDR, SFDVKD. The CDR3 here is CATSEPAPGDLRETQYF. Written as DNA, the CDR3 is TGTGCCACCAGTGAACCCGCCCCGGGAGACTTGCGAGAGACCCAGTACTTC.

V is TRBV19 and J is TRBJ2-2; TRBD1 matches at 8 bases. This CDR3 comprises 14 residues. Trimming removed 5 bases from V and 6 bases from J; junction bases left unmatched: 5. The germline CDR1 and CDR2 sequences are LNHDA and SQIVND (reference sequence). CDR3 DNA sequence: TGTGCCAGTAGTTGGACAGGGATACCCGGGGAGCTGTTTTTT. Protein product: CASSWTGIPGELFF.

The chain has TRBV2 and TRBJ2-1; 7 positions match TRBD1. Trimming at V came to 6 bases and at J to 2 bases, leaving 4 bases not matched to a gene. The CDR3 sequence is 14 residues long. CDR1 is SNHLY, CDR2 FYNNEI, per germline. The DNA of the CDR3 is TGTGCCAGCAGACCCGGGACAGCCTACAATGAGCAGTTCTTC. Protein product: CASRPGTAYNEQFF.

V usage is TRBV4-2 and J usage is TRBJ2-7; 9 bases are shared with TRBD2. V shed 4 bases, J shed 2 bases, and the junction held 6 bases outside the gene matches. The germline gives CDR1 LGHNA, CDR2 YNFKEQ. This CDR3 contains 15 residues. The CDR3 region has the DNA TGTGCCAGCAGCCCCGGGGAGCGGGAGGCCTACGAGCAGTACTTC. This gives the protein CASSPGEREAYEQYF.

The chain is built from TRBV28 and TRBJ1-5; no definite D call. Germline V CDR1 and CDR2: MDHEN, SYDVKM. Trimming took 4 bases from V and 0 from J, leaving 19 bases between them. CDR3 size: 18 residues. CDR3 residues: CASSSWVAGTYSNQPQHF. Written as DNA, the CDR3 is TGTGCCAGCAGTTCCTGGGTAGCGGGTACCTATAGCAATCAGCCCCAGCATTTT.

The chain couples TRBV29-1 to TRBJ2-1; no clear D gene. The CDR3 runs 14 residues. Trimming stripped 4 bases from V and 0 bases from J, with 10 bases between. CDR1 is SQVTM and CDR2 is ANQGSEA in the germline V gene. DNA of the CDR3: TGCAGCGTTGTCGCGGTTCCCTCCTACAATGAGCAGTTCTTC. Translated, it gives CSVVAVPSYNEQFF.

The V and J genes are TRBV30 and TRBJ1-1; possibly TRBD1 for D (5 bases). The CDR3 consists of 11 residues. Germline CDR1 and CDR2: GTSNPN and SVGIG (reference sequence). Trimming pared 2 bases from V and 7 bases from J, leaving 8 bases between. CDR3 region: CAWSLTDEAFF. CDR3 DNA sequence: TGTGCCTGGAGTCTGACAGATGAAGCTTTCTTT.

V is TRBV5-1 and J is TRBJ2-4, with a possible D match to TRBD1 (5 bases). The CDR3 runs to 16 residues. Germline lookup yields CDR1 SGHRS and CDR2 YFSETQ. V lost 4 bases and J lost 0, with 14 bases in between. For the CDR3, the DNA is TGCGCCAGCAGCCTTACAGGAGAGATAGCCAAAAACATTCAGTACTTC. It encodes CASSLTGEIAKNIQYF.

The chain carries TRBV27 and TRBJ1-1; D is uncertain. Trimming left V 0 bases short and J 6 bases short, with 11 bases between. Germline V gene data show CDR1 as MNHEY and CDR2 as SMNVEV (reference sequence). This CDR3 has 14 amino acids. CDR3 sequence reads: CASSLSSGAPEAFF. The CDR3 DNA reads TGTGCCAGCAGTTTATCGAGCGGCGCCCCTGAAGCTTTCTTT.

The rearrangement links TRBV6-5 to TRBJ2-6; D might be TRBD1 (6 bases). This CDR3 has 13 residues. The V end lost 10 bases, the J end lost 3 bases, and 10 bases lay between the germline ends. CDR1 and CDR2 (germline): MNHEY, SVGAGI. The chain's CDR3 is CATSGVGANVLTF. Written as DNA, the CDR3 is TGTGCCACCTCAGGGGTTGGGGCCAACGTCCTGACTTTC.

Here the CDR3 reads CSASFGTEKETQYF. The CDR3 nucleotides read TGCAGTGCTAGTTTCGGGACAGAGAAAGAGACCCAGTACTTC. The J gene is TRBJ2-5, the V gene TRBV20-1; TRBD1 matches at 7 bases. The CDR3 is 14 residues long. Trimming cost V 3 bases and J 3 bases; bases outside gene matches: 7. In germline, CDR1 is DFQATT, CDR2 SNEGSKA (reference sequence).

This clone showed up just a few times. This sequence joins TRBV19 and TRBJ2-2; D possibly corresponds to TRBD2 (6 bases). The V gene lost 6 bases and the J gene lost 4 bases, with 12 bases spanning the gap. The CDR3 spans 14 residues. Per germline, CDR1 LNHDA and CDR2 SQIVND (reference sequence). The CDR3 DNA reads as TGTGCCAGTAGGAAGGGACTCAGCACCGGGGAGCTGTTTTTT. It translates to CASRKGLSTGELFF.

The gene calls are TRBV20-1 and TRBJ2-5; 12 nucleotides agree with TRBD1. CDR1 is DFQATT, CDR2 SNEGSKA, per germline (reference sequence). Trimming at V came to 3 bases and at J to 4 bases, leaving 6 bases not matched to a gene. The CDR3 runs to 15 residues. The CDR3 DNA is TGCAGTGCTAGTAAGGGACAGGGGGCCGGAGAGACCCAGTACTTC. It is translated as CSASKGQGAGETQYF.

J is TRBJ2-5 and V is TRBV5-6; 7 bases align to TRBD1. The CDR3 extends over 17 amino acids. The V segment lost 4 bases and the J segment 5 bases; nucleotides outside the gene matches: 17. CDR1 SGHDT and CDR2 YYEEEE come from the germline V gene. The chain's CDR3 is CASSPNAAWGQRETQYF. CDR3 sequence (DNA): TGTGCCAGCAGCCCGAATGCCGCCTGGGGACAGAGGGAGACCCAGTACTTC. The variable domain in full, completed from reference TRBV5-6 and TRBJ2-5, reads DAGVTQSPTHLIKTRGQQVTLRCSPKSGHDTVSWYQQALGQGPQFIFQYYEEEERQRGNFPDRFSGHQFPNYSSELNVNALLLGDSALYLCASSPNAAWGQRETQYFGPGTRLLVL.

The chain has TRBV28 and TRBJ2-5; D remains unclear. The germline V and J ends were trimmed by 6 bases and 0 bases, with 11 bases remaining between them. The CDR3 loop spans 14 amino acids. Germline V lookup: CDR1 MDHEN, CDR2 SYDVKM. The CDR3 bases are TGTGCCAGCAGCCCCACTCGGAACCAAGAGACCCAGTACTTC. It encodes CASSPTRNQETQYF.

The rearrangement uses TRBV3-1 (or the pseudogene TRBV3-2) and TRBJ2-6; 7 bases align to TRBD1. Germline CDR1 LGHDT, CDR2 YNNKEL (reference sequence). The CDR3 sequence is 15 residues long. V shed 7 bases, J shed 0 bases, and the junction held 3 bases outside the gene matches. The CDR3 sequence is CASNYRGSGANVLTF. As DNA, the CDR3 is TGTGCCAGCAATTACAGGGGCTCTGGGGCCAACGTCCTGACTTTC.

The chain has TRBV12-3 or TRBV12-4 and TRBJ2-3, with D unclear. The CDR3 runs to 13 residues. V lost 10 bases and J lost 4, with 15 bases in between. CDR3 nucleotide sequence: TGTGCCACCTCAACTGATGGGGCAGATACGCAGTATTTT. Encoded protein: CATSTDGADTQYF.

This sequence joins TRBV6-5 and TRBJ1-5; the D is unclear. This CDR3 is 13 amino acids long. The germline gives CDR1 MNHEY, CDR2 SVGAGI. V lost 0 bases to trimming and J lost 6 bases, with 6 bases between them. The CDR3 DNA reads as TGTGCCAGCAGTTACTCGTCAGGTCAGCCCCAGCATTTT. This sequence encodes CASSYSSGQPQHF.

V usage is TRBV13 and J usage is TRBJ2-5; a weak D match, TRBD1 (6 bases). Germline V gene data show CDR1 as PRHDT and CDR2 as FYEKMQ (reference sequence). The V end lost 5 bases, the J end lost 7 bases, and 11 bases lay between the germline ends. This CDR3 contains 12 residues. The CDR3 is CASSQRQATQYF. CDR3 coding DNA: TGTGCCAGCAGCCAGCGACAGGCGACCCAGTACTTC.

Written as DNA, the CDR3 is TGTGCCAGCAGCTCGGGGGGACAGATGAACACCGGGGAGCTGTTTTTT. Its translation: CASSSGGQMNTGELFF. The chain employs TRBV5-4 and TRBJ2-2; D possibly uses TRBD1 or TRBD2 (7 bases each). Trimming shortened V by 3 bases and J by 1 base, and 13 bases separated the two germline ends. The CDR3 sequence is 16 residues long. Per the germline V gene, CDR1 is SGHNT and CDR2 is YYREEE (reference sequence).